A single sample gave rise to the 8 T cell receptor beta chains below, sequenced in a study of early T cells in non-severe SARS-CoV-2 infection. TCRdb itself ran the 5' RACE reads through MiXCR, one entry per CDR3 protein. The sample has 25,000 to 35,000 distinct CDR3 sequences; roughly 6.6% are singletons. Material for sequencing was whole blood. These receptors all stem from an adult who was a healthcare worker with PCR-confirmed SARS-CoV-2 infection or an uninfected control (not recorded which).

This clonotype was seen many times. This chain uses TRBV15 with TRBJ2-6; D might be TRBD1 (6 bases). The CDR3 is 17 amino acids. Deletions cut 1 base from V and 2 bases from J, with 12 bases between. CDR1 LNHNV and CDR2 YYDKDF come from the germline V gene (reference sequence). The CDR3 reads CATSRGLGQPGANVLTF. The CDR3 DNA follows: TGTGCCACCAGCAGAGGCCTAGGACAGCCTGGGGCCAACGTCCTGACTTTC.

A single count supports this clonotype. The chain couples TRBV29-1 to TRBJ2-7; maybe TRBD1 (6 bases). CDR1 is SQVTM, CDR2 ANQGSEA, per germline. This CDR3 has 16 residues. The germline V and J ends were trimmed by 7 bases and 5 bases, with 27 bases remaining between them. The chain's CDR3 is CSAATGTYTYHDEQYF. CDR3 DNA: TGCAGCGCCGCTACCGGGACATACACCTACCACGACGAGCAGTACTTC.

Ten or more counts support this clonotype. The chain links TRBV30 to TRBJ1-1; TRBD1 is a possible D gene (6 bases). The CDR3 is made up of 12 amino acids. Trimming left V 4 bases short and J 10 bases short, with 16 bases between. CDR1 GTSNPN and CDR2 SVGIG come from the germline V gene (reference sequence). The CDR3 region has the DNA TGTGCCTGGACCACGGGGGCCCCGGGAGCTTTCTTT. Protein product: CAWTTGAPGAFF.

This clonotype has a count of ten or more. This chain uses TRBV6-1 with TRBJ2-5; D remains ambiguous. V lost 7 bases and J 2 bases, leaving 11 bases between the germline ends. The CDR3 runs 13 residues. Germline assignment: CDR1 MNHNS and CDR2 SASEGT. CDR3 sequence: CASKSRQQETQYF. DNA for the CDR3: TGTGCCAGCAAGTCAAGACAACAAGAGACCCAGTACTTC.

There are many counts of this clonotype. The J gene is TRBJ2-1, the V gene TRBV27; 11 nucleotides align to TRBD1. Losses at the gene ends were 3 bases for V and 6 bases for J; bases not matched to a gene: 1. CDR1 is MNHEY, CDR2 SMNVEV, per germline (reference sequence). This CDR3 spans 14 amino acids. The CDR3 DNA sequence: TGTGCCAGCAGTTTGGGGACAGGGGGCAATGAGCAGTTCTTC. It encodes CASSLGTGGNEQFF.

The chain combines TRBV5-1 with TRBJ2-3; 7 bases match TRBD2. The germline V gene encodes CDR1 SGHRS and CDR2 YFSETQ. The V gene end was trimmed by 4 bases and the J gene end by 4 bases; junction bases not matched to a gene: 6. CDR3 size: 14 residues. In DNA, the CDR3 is TGCGCCAGCAGCGGTACTAGCGCCTCAGATACGCAGTATTTT. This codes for CASSGTSASDTQYF.

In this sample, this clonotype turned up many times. CDR3 DNA: TGTGCCAGCAGCTTAGCGATTGAGGGAATTTACGAGCAGTACTTC. This gives the protein CASSLAIEGIYEQYF. This sequence joins TRBV7-9 and TRBJ2-7, with D perhaps TRBD2 (5 bases). Germline V lookup: CDR1 SEHNR, CDR2 FQNEAQ (reference sequence). CDR3 length equals 15 residues. Between the trimmed V and J ends, which lost 0 bases and 4 bases, there was a span of 13 bases.

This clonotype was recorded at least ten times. The CDR3 here is CASSGPGAGELFF. The CDR3 nucleotides are TGTGCCAGCAGCGGACCAGGGGCCGGGGAGCTGTTTTTT. The chain links TRBV9 to TRBJ2-2, with D possibly being TRBD1 (6 bases). With 3 bases removed from V and 6 bases from J, the gap between germline ends came to 9 bases. Germline lookup yields CDR1 SGDLS and CDR2 YYNGEE. This CDR3 contains 13 residues.